A single sample is the source of the 25 T cell receptor beta chains below, sequenced in a study of radiation and T cells in renal cell carcinoma. Indicated time point: blood 2 weeks post-SBRT. This sample's treatment: 15 Gy SBRT to primary tumor, nephrectomy 4 weeks later. The method was immunoSEQ multiplex PCR; TCRdb's version includes in-frame clones alone and lacks a portion of them. The table shows some 70,000 clones, with 82% occurring only once. The specimen comprised blood, sampled from a patient whose treatment included radiotherapy and nephrectomy. Every receptor here comes from a man aged 55 to 70 with renal cell carcinoma.

This clone was detected only a few times. The V gene is TRBV6-1, the J gene TRBJ2-3; the match to TRBD2 covers 8 bases. This CDR3 has 14 residues. Germline V gives CDR1 MNHNS, CDR2 SASEGT. The V and J ends lost 6 bases and 3 bases, in that order; junction bases with no gene match: 5. The CDR3: CASSKAGVTDTQYF. The CDR3 region has the DNA TGTGCCAGCAGCAAAGCGGGAGTGACAGATACGCAGTATTTT.

This clone was seen more than once but under ten times. This sequence joins TRBV18 and TRBJ2-2; D is uncertain. Germline values: CDR1 KGHSH, CDR2 LQKENI. The CDR3 has 14 residues. Trimming removed 0 bases from V and 7 bases from J, with 9 bases in between. In nucleotides, the CDR3 is TGTGCCAGCTCACCACCGGTCGGTTTCGGGGAGCTGTTTTTT. Translating gives CASSPPVGFGELFF.

CDR3 coding DNA: TGTGCCAGCAGTGAATGGGACAGGGGTGGGATTGAGCAGTTCTTC. This translates into CASSEWDRGGIEQFF. V gene TRBV6-1 combines with J gene TRBJ2-1; 10 positions match TRBD1. The V and J ends lost 2 bases and 9 bases, in that order; junction bases with no gene match: 7. The CDR3 has 15 residues. In germline, CDR1 is MNHNS, CDR2 SASEGT.

This chain joins TRBV7-8 and TRBJ2-1; 8 bases map to TRBD2. This CDR3 region has 18 residues. Losses at the gene ends were 4 bases for V and 0 bases for J; bases not matched to a gene: 11. Germline CDR1 and CDR2: SGHVS and FQNEAQ. The CDR3 loop reads CASSSRGGSEDSYNEQFF. CDR3 nucleotides: TGTGCCAGCAGCTCCCGGGGGGGGTCCGAGGACTCCTACAATGAGCAGTTCTTC.

J is TRBJ2-2 and V is TRBV11-2, with D possibly matching TRBD2 (7 bases). The germline CDR1 and CDR2 sequences are SGHAT and FQNNGV. There are 16 residues in the CDR3. Trimming stripped 5 bases from V and 6 bases from J, with 19 bases between. DNA of the CDR3: TGTGCCAGCAGCCGGCCCGGGGGGCGTCAGGCCGGGGAGCTGTTTTTT. This translates into CASSRPGGRQAGELFF.

The gene calls are TRBV28 and TRBJ1-2; possible D gene TRBD1, 6 bases. Germline CDR1 is MDHEN and CDR2 is SYDVKM. The length of the CDR3 is 14 residues. V lost 2 bases, J lost 5 bases, and 12 bases lay in between. CDR3 sequence: CASSLGAGDYGYTF. Here the CDR3 DNA reads TGTGCCAGCAGTTTAGGGGCAGGGGATTATGGCTACACCTTC.

V gene TRBV29-1 combines with J gene TRBJ2-2; TRBD2 matches 8 bases. The CDR3 contains 14 residues. With V trimmed by 7 bases and J by 0 bases, 4 bases remained unmatched. Germline V gene sequence: CDR1 SQVTM, CDR2 ANQGSEA. Here the CDR3 reads CSAGSGANTGELFF. For the CDR3, the DNA is TGCAGCGCCGGTAGCGGGGCGAACACCGGGGAGCTGTTTTTT.

The chain links TRBV27 to TRBJ1-2; D may be TRBD1 (6 bases). This CDR3 is 13 amino acids long. V dropped 5 bases and J dropped 9 bases, with 16 bases sitting between them. CDR1 and CDR2 (germline): MNHEY, SMNVEV (reference sequence). The CDR3 nucleotides read TGTGCCAGCAGTACGACAGGATCTGGAAGCTACACCTTC. It specifies CASSTTGSGSYTF.

V is TRBV28 and J is TRBJ2-5; 8 bases map to TRBD2. V shed 3 bases, J shed 4 bases, and the junction held 13 bases outside the gene matches. CDR3 length: 17 amino acids. The germline gives CDR1 MDHEN, CDR2 SYDVKM. In DNA, the CDR3 is TGTGCCAGCAGTTTGAGGCCAGCGGGAGTGTTCCGAGAGACCCAGTACTTC. Residues: CASSLRPAGVFRETQYF.

This chain links TRBV21-1 with TRBJ2-7; TRBD2 was called by the table and not checked on the DNA. TRBV21-1 is recorded as a pseudogene. This CDR3 is 13 amino acids long. The CDR3 spells CASSDEPEYEQYF. Here the CDR3 DNA reads TGTGCCAGCAGCGACGAACCGGAGTACGAGCAGTACTTC.

This chain links TRBV5-1 with TRBJ1-2; 7 bases map to TRBD1. Germline CDR1 and CDR2: SGHRS and YFSETQ. This CDR3 has 17 amino acids. Losses at the gene ends were 4 bases for V and 9 bases for J; bases not matched to a gene: 21. In DNA form, the CDR3 reads TGCGCCAGCAGCCCTACCGGGACAGCTATGTCCAGGGAGAGCTACACCTTC. It is translated as CASSPTGTAMSRESYTF.

A remark on this clone: Other DNA variants within this sample encode the same CDR3. The chain couples TRBV5-6 to TRBJ2-1; no reliable D call. Trimming took off 3 bases at V and 7 bases at J, with 5 bases between the two ends. Per the germline V gene, CDR1 is SGHDT and CDR2 is YYEEEE. This CDR3 has 11 amino acids. DNA of the CDR3: TGTGCCAGCAGCTCTAGTAATGAGCAGTTCTTC. The encoded protein is CASSSSNEQFF. The full variable domain, with the rest looked up from reference TRBV5-6 and TRBJ2-1, is DAGVTQSPTHLIKTRGQQVTLRCSPKSGHDTVSWYQQALGQGPQFIFQYYEEEERQRGNFPDRFSGHQFPNYSSELNVNALLLGDSALYLCASSSSNEQFFGPGTRLTVL.

V is TRBV6-1 and J is TRBJ2-1, with 7 nucleotides matching TRBD1. Germline trimming cut 4 bases from V and 2 bases from J; bases unmatched to any gene: 2. Germline loops: CDR1 MNHNS, CDR2 SASEGT. This CDR3 is 14 amino acids long. The CDR3 coding sequence is TGTGCCAGCAGTGTACAGGGGCCCTACAATGAGCAGTTCTTC. Its protein is CASSVQGPYNEQFF.

The V and J genes are TRBV30 and TRBJ1-5; no clear D. Germline V gene data show CDR1 as GTSNPN and CDR2 as SVGIG (reference sequence). Trimming cost V 5 bases and J 4 bases, with 12 bases left between them. The CDR3 loop spans 13 amino acids. CDR3 DNA: TGTGCCTGGGGGGTAGGGCATAATCAGCCCCAGCATTTT. Its translation is CAWGVGHNQPQHF.

The CDR3 DNA reads TGCGCCAGCAGCTTTAACAGTAGGTCCTACGAGCAGTACTTC. Translated: CASSFNSRSYEQYF. The rearrangement links TRBV5-1 to TRBJ2-7; D remains ambiguous. CDR1 is SGHRS and CDR2 is YFSETQ in the germline V gene. Between the trimmed V and J ends, which lost 2 bases and 1 base, there was a span of 10 bases. The length of the CDR3 is 14 residues.

Many counts were recorded for this clone. V usage is TRBV7-2 and J usage is TRBJ1-3; D possibly corresponds to TRBD1 (6 bases). The germline V gene encodes CDR1 SGHTA and CDR2 FQGNSA. The CDR3 has 14 amino acids. The ends were cut back, 1 base at V and 4 bases at J, with 8 bases in the middle. CDR3 bases: TGTGCCAGCAGCTTAGAGGGGGTGGGAAACACCATATATTTT. It yields the protein CASSLEGVGNTIYF.

This clone has just one count. The CDR3 loop is CASSPDQGAGETQYF. In DNA form, the CDR3 reads TGTGCCAGCTCACCAGACCAGGGAGCTGGAGAGACCCAGTACTTC. The chain has TRBV18 and TRBJ2-5; D is possibly TRBD1 or TRBD2 (5 bases each). V was trimmed by 2 bases and J by 4 bases, leaving 14 bases between them. Germline assignment: CDR1 KGHSH and CDR2 LQKENI. The CDR3 has 15 amino acids.

The chain carries TRBV7-6 and TRBJ2-1; possibly TRBD2 for D (6 bases). Trimming shortened V by 4 bases and J by 0 bases, and 19 bases separated the two germline ends. CDR1 and CDR2 (germline): SGHVS, FNYEAQ. The CDR3 has 18 residues. In nucleotides, the CDR3 is TGTGCCAGCAGCTGGAGCGGGCCTCTCCGGAGCTCCTACAATGAGCAGTTCTTC. Translated: CASSWSGPLRSSYNEQFF. The variable domain in full, with the rest retrieved from reference TRBV7-6 and TRBJ2-1, is GAGVSQSPRYKVTKRGQDVALRCDPISGHVSLYWYRQALGQGPEFLTYFNYEAQQDKSGLPNDRFSAERPEGSISTLTIQRTEQRDSAMYRCASSWSGPLRSSYNEQFFGPGTRLTVL.

J is TRBJ1-1 and V is TRBV18; D call uncertain. Germline CDR1 KGHSH, CDR2 LQKENI. CDR3 size: 12 residues. Trimming shortened V by 2 bases and J by 2 bases, and 3 bases separated the two germline ends. Here the CDR3 DNA reads TGTGCCAGCTCACCAACCAACACTGAAGCTTTCTTT. It is translated as CASSPTNTEAFF.

CDR3 coding DNA: TGTGCCACCAGCAGAGATCTGGGGGCGAACGAGCAGTACTTC. Protein: CATSRDLGANEQYF. This chain uses TRBV15 with TRBJ2-7, with a tentative D call TRBD1 (6 bases). Germline CDR1 and CDR2: LNHNV and YYDKDF (reference sequence). The CDR3 sequence is 14 residues long. V was clipped by 0 bases and J by 5 bases, with 11 bases between them. The full variable domain, with the rest looked up from reference TRBV15 and TRBJ2-7, is DAMVIQNPRYQVTQFGKPVTLSCSQTLNHNVMYWYQQKSSQAPKLLFHYYDKDFNNEADTPDNFQSRRPNTSFCFLDIRSPGLGDTAMYLCATSRDLGANEQYFGPGTRLTVT.

The CDR3 DNA reads as TGTGCCAGCAGCCAGAGCGGGACCCAAGAGACCCAGTACTTC. This translates into CASSQSGTQETQYF. V and J are TRBV7-9 and TRBJ2-5, with 7 bases aligning to TRBD2. J was trimmed by 1 base and V by 5 bases; bases with no gene match: 4. The CDR3 spans 14 residues. CDR1 SEHNR and CDR2 FQNEAQ come from the germline V gene (reference sequence).

This chain uses TRBV2 with TRBJ2-7; D is perhaps TRBD2 (6 bases). The CDR3 runs 17 residues. Germline lookup yields CDR1 SNHLY and CDR2 FYNNEI. The V end was cut by 4 bases, the J end by 0 bases, with 19 bases between. As DNA, the CDR3 is TGTGCCAGCAGTGGACTAACCCGGCGGGACCCCTCCTACGAGCAGTACTTC. It yields the protein CASSGLTRRDPSYEQYF.

The chain uses TRBV28 and TRBJ1-1; D might be TRBD1 (5 bases). The V end lost 11 bases, the J end lost 6 bases, and 19 bases lay between the germline ends. This CDR3 is built from 13 residues. CDR1 is MDHEN and CDR2 is SYDVKM in the germline V gene. This CDR3 is CAARGATYSEAFF. In DNA, the CDR3 is TGTGCCGCACGTGGGGCGACGTACTCTGAAGCTTTCTTT.

This sequence joins TRBV18 and TRBJ2-5, with D possibly being TRBD1 (5 bases). The CDR3 runs 15 residues. Looked up from germline, CDR1 is KGHSH and CDR2 is LQKENI. Trimming took off 4 bases at V and 5 bases at J, with 17 bases between the two ends. The CDR3 coding sequence is TGTGCCAGCTCACTCGACGGACAACCCCGGGAGACCCAGTACTTC. Its translation: CASSLDGQPRETQYF. The full variable domain, with the rest looked up from reference TRBV18 and TRBJ2-5, is NAGVMQNPRHLVRRRGQEARLRCSPMKGHSHVYWYRQLPEEGLKFMVYLQKENIIDESGMPKERFSAEFPKEGPSILRIQQVVRGDSAAYFCASSLDGQPRETQYFGPGTRLLVL.

V gene TRBV6-5 combines with J gene TRBJ2-7; 10 bases align to TRBD2. V shed 5 bases, J shed 2 bases, and the junction held 6 bases outside the gene matches. CDR1 is MNHEY, CDR2 SVGAGI, per germline. CDR3 length: 15 amino acids. The CDR3: CASSPPSGRPYEQYF. The CDR3 DNA reads as TGTGCCAGCAGTCCTCCTAGCGGGAGACCCTACGAGCAGTACTTC.